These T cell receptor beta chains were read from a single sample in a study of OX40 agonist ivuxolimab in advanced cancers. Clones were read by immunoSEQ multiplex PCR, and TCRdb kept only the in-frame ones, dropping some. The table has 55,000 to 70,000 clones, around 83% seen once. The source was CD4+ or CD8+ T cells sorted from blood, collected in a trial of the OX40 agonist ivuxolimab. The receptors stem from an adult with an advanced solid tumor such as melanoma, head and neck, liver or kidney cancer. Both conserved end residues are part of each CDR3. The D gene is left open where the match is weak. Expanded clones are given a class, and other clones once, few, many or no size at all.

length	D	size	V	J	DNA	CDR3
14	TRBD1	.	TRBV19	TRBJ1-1	TGTGCCAGTAGTCCCCGGGACAGGGGAACTGAAGCTTTCTTT	CASSPRDRGTEAFF
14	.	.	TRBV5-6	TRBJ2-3	TGTGCCAGCAGCTTGGAGGGGTGGGGACATACGCAGTATTTT	CASSLEGWGHTQYF
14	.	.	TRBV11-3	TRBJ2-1	TGTGCCAGCAGCTTGGGCGGGGATAACAATGAGCAGTTCTTC	CASSLGGDNNEQFF
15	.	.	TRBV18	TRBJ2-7	TGTGCCAGCTCAGAAGAGGGTAGGGCCTTCTACGAGCAGTACTTC	CASSEEGRAFYEQYF
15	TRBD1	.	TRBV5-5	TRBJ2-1	TGTGCCAGCAGCTTTACAGGGGACTCCTACAATGAGCAGTTCTTC	CASSFTGDSYNEQFF
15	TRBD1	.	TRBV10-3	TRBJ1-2	TGTGCCATCAGGCCTCCGGGACAGGGGGGAGGTGGCTACACCTTC	CAIRPPGQGGGGYTF
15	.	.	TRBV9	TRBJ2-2	TGTGCCAGCAGCGTAGAAGGGGCGGGCACCGGGGAGCTGTTTTTT	CASSVEGAGTGELFF
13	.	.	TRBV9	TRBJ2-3	TGTGCCAGCAGCGCCCGCCGGGTGGATACGCAGTATTTT	CASSARRVDTQYF
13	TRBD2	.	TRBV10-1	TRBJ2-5	TGCGCCAGTCAGCGGGGGGTGGATGAGACCCAGTACTTC	CASQRGVDETQYF
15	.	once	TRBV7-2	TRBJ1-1	TGTGCCAGCAGCCCCAGGGCCGAGCCGGGCACTGAAGCTTTCTTT	CASSPRAEPGTEAFF
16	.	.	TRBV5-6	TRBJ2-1	TGTGCCAGCAGCTTGGAAATTAGGGCAGCGCCTGATGAGCAGTTCTTC	CASSLEIRAAPDEQFF
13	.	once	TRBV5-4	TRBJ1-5	TGTGCCAGCAGCTTGGCGGGGGATCAGCCCCAGCATTTT	CASSLAGDQPQHF
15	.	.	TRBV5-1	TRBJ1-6	TGCGCCAGCAGCTCAGTTCAGGGGAATAATTCACCCCTCCACTTT	CASSSVQGNNSPLHF
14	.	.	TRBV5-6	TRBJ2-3	TGTGCCAGCAGGAGGCCTTCCGCTCAGGGGACGCAGTATTTT	CASRRPSAQGTQYF
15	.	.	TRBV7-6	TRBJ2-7	TGTGCCAGCACCCCACTCCCGGACGCCTCCTACGAGCAGTACTTC	CASTPLPDASYEQYF
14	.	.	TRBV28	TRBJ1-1	TGTGCCAGCGGTCCGGGAGCGATGAACACTGAAGCTTTCTTT	CASGPGAMNTEAFF
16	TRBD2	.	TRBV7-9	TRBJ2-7	TGTGCCAGCAGCTTAGCGCAGCCTAGCGGGGGTAACGAGCAGTACTTC	CASSLAQPSGGNEQYF
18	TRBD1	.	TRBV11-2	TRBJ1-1	TGTGCCAGCAGCTTACGATTTGGGACAGGAGTAACGAACACTGAAGCTTTCTTT	CASSLRFGTGVTNTEAFF
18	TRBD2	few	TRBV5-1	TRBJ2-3	TGCGCCAGCAGCTTTGGGCTAGCGGGGGGAACGCCCACAGATACGCAGTATTTT	CASSFGLAGGTPTDTQYF
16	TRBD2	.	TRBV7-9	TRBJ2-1	TGTGCCAGCAGCTTAGAGGGACTAAAGTACAACAATGAGCAGTTCTTC	CASSLEGLKYNNEQFF
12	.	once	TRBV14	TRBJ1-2	TGTGCCAGCAGCCAAGCGACAGGCGGCTACACCTTC	CASSQATGGYTF
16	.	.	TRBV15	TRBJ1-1	TGTGCCACCAGCAGAGGACTGTTCCAGGGGAACACTGAAGCTTTCTTT	CATSRGLFQGNTEAFF
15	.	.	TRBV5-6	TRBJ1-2	TGTGCCAGCAGCTCCGTTGTCGGGGGGGGCAATGGCTACACCTTC	CASSSVVGGGNGYTF
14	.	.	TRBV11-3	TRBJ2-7	TGTGCCAGCAGCTCCCCCTCATGGCCCTACGAGCAGTACTTC	CASSSPSWPYEQYF
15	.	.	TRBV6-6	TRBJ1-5	TGTGCCAGCAGTAATCGCGGACAGCATAATCAGCCCCAGCATTTT	CASSNRGQHNQPQHF
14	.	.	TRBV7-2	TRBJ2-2	TGTGCCAGCAGCCCCGCATCGAACACCGGGGAGCTGTTTTTT	CASSPASNTGELFF
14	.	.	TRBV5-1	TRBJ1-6	TGCGCCAGCAGCTTAGCGGGGGTCAATTCACCCCTCCACTTT	CASSLAGVNSPLHF
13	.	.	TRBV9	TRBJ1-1	TGTGCCAGCAGCCGTGGGGGACCCACTGAAGCTTTCTTT	CASSRGGPTEAFF